Sequencing of this TCR beta chain was carried out in a study of shared clonotypes between healthy human individuals. This clone was detected once. Naive CD8 cells comprised CD45RO-negative, CCR7-positively selected cells, excluding terminally differentiated effector memory CD45RA+ cells. Germline V gives CDR1 SEHNR, CDR2 FQNEAQ (reference sequence). The CDR3 is made up of 16 amino acids. V dropped 1 base and J dropped 0 bases, with 13 bases sitting between them. Assay: immunoSEQ multiplex PCR; the TCRdb copy retains only in-frame clones and omits some. The data contain about 550,000 clones, roughly 95% of them singletons.

This receptor was taken from a woman in her twenties or thirties in good health. This chain joins TRBV7-9 and TRBJ2-7, with unresolved D. The sample taken for sequencing was naive CD8+ T cells sorted from blood. The CDR3 is CASSLVGSPYSYEQYF. In nucleotides, the CDR3 is TGTGCCAGCAGCTTAGTGGGCAGCCCATACTCCTACGAGCAGTACTTC.